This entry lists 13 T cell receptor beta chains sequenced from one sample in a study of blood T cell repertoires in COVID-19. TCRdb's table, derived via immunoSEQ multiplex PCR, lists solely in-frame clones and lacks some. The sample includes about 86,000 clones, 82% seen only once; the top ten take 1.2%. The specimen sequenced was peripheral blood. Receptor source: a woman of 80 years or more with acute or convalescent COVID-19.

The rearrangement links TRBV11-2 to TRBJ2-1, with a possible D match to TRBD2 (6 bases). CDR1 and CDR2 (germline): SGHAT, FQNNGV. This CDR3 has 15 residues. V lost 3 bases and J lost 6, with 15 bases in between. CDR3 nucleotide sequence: TGTGCCAGCAGCTTCGCCGGGGCGGGACCCAATGAGCAGTTCTTC. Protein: CASSFAGAGPNEQFF.

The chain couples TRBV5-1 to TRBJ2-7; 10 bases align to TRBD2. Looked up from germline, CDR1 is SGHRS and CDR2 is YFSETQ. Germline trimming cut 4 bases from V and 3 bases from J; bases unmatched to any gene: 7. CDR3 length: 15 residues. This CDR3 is CASSVTASGGYEQYF. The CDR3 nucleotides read TGCGCCAGCAGCGTAACGGCTAGCGGGGGCTACGAGCAGTACTTC.

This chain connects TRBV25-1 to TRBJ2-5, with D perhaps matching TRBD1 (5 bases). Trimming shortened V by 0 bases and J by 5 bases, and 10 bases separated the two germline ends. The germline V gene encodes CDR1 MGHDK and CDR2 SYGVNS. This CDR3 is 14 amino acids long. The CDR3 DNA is TGTGCCAGCAGTGAATATCAGGGATCGGAGACCCAGTACTTC. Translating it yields CASSEYQGSETQYF.

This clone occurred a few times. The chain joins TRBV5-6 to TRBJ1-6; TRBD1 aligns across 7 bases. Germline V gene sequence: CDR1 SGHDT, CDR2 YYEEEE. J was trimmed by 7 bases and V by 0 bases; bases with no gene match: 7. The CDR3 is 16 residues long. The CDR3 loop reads CASSLAGQGVNSPLHF. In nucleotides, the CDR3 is TGTGCCAGCAGCTTGGCCGGTCAGGGGGTCAATTCACCCCTCCACTTT.

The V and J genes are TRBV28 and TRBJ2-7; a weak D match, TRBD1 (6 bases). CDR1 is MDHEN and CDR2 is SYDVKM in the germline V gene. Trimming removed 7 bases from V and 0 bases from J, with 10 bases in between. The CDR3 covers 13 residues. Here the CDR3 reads CASILGGSYEQYF. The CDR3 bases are TGTGCCAGCATCCTAGGGGGCTCCTACGAGCAGTACTTC.

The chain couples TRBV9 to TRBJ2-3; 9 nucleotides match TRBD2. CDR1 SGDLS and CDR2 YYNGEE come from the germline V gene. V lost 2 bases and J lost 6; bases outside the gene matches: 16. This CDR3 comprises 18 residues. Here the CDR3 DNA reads TGTGCCAGCAGCGTCGGGTTAGCGGGGGCCCTAGGGGATGATACGCAGTATTTT. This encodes CASSVGLAGALGDDTQYF.

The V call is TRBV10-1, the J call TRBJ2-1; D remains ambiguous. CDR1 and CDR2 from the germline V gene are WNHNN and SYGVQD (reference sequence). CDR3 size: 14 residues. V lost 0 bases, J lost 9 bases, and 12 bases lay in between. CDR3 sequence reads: CASSESSVPLEQFF. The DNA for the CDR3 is TGCGCCAGCAGTGAGTCGAGTGTCCCCCTTGAGCAGTTCTTC.

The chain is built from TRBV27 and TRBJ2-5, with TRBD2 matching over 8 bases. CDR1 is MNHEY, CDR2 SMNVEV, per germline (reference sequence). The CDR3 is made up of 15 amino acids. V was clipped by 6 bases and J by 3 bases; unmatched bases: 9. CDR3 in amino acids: CASRATAGVKETQYF. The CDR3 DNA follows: TGTGCCAGCAGAGCCACAGCGGGGGTAAAAGAGACCCAGTACTTC.

The CDR3 protein is CASRLLGEQFF. For the CDR3, the DNA is TGTGCCAGCAGGTTGCTCGGTGAGCAGTTCTTC. The genes are TRBV11-2 and TRBJ2-1, with D hard to call. Per germline, CDR1 SGHAT and CDR2 FQNNGV. CDR3 length: 11 amino acids. The V end lost 6 bases, the J end lost 9 bases, and 9 bases lay between the germline ends.

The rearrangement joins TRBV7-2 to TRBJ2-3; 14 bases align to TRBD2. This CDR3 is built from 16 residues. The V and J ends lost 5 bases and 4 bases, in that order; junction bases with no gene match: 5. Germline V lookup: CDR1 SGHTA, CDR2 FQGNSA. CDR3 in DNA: TGTGCCAGCAGCCCCGGGACTAGCGGGAGTGCAGATACGCAGTATTTT. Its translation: CASSPGTSGSADTQYF.

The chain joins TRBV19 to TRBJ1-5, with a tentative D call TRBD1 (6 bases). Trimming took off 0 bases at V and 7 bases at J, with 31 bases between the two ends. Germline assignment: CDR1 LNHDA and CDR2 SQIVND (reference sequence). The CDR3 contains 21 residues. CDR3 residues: CASSIEEGRTASFSSGQPQHF. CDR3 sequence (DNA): TGTGCCAGTAGTATAGAGGAAGGGCGGACAGCGTCCTTCTCTTCGGGGCAGCCCCAGCATTTT.

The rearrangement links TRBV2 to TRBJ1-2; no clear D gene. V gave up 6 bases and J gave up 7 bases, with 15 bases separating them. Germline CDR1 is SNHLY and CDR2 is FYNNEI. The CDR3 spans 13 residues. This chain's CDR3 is CASSLEAGSGYTF. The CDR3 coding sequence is TGTGCCAGCAGCCTTGAAGCAGGTTCTGGCTACACCTTC.

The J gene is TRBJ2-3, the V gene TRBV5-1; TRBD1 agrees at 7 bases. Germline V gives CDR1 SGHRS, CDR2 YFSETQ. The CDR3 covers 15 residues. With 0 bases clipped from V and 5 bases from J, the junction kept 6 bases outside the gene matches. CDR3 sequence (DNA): TGCGCCAGCAGCTTGGAGACAGGGTGGGGAGATACGCAGTATTTT. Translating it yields CASSLETGWGDTQYF.